The 9 T cell receptor beta chains reported below all come from one sample, sequenced in a study of OX40 agonist ivuxolimab in advanced cancers. The assay was immunoSEQ multiplex PCR, and TCRdb's table has in-frame clones only and misses some. This sample has just under 100,000 clones; 94% occur once, and the top ten carry approximately 0.18%. The material was CD4+ or CD8+ T cells sorted from blood, obtained in a trial of the OX40 agonist ivuxolimab. The source is an adult with an advanced solid tumor such as melanoma, head and neck, liver or kidney cancer.

The V and J genes are TRBV19 and TRBJ1-4; no firm D call. From germline, CDR1 is LNHDA and CDR2 SQIVND (reference sequence). V was shortened by 3 bases and J by 7 bases, with 12 bases between the two germline ends. The CDR3 covers 14 residues. CDR3 bases: TGTGCCAGTAGTATGGGCGGGTCAGCTGAAAAACTGTTTTTT. Protein product: CASSMGGSAEKLFF.

This clone was observed once. V gene TRBV7-2 combines with J gene TRBJ2-7; D may be TRBD2 (6 bases). V lost 5 bases and J lost 2, with 13 bases in between. From germline, CDR1 is SGHTA and CDR2 FQGNSA. The CDR3 length is 14 residues. DNA for the CDR3: TGTGCCAGCAGCCCCGGGGGAAGTACCTACGAGCAGTACTTC. This gives the protein CASSPGGSTYEQYF.

The CDR3 protein is CASSLGQGSYGYTF. CDR3 bases: TGCGCCAGCAGCTTGGGTCAGGGCTCCTATGGCTACACCTTC. The chain carries TRBV5-1 and TRBJ1-2, with D possibly TRBD1 on 5 matching bases. The CDR3 is 14 amino acids. Germline assignment: CDR1 SGHRS and CDR2 YFSETQ. The V and J ends lost 0 bases and 4 bases respectively, with 10 bases between them.

This clone was recorded only once. The genes are TRBV9 and TRBJ2-3; no clear D. The germline V gene has CDR1 SGDLS and CDR2 YYNGEE. This CDR3 has 15 amino acids. V shed 6 bases and J shed 0 bases, with 14 bases lying between them. The DNA of the CDR3 is TGTGCCAGCACCCGAGGACCAGCTAGCACAGATACGCAGTATTTT. Protein product: CASTRGPASTDTQYF.

The chain joins TRBV11-2 to TRBJ1-2; 8 bases match TRBD1. Trimming took 5 bases from V and 4 from J; bases not matched to a gene: 3. Germline V gene lookup returns CDR1 SGHAT and CDR2 FQNNGV. This CDR3 contains 13 residues. CDR3 DNA sequence: TGTGCCAGCAGCGCGGACAGGGCCTATGGCTACACCTTC. It encodes CASSADRAYGYTF.

The rearrangement joins TRBV7-9 to TRBJ2-1; tentative D call: TRBD2 (6 bases). CDR1 and CDR2 from the germline V gene are SEHNR and FQNEAQ (reference sequence). Trimming cost V 5 bases and J 3 bases, with 14 bases left between them. The CDR3 is 15 residues long. The CDR3: CASSLGRGIYNEQFF. CDR3 nucleotides: TGTGCCAGCAGCCTGGGACGGGGGATCTACAATGAGCAGTTCTTC. Together with reference TRBV7-9 and TRBJ2-1, the CDR3 gives the full variable domain: DTGVSQNPRHKITKRGQNVTFRCDPISEHNRLYWYRQTLGQGPEFLTYFQNEAQLEKSRLLSDRFSAERPKGSFSTLEIQRTEQGDSAMYLCASSLGRGIYNEQFFGPGTRLTVL.

The chain employs TRBV5-6 and TRBJ2-6, with D possibly TRBD2 on 5 matching bases. Germline CDR1 and CDR2: SGHDT and YYEEEE. The CDR3 runs to 16 residues. The V and J ends lost 7 bases and 0 bases respectively, with 14 bases between them. The CDR3 nucleotides are TGTGCCAGCCACGCGGGCCCAAACTCTGGGGCCAACGTCCTGACTTTC. Protein: CASHAGPNSGANVLTF.

The chain links TRBV7-6 to TRBJ2-3; TRBD2 agrees at 9 bases. The CDR3 contains 15 residues. V shed 7 bases and J 2 bases; nucleotides not matched to a gene: 7. Germline V gene data show CDR1 as SGHVS and CDR2 as FNYEAQ. The CDR3 DNA reads as TGTGCCAGCAACGCCTTAGCGGGAGTCACAGATACGCAGTATTTT. Amino acids: CASNALAGVTDTQYF.

This chain uses TRBV11-2 with TRBJ2-6; D is possibly TRBD1 or TRBD2 (5 bases each). The V gene lost 5 bases and the J gene lost 2 bases, with 16 bases spanning the gap. The CDR3 extends over 17 amino acids. From germline, CDR1 is SGHAT and CDR2 FQNNGV. CDR3 DNA sequence: TGTGCCAGCAGCCCAGGGAGTCGGGGACCTGGGGCCAACGTCCTGACTTTC. It specifies CASSPGSRGPGANVLTF.